This TCR beta chain was obtained from a study of T-cell memory formation after mild COVID-19. V was shortened by 3 bases and J by 0 bases, with 10 bases between the two germline ends. This CDR3 is built from 14 residues. Germline CDR1 reads SQVTM; CDR2 reads ANQGSEA. A note on this clonotype: Its matching antigen is unknown.

TCRdb analysed the 5' RACE reads with MiXCR anew, one entry per CDR3 protein. The sample shows about 210,000 distinct CDR3 sequences, roughly a tenth of them seen only once. Findings and limits, study-wide: CD4+ contracting clones were found mainly in CM and EM, and CD8+ ones in EMRA.

The clonotype originates from a man aged 18 to 30 who had mild COVID-19 (a few samples of this study predate the infection). Cell type and time point are not known. The chain couples TRBV29-1 to TRBJ2-3; D might be TRBD2 (6 bases). The sequenced material came from PBMCs or a T cell subset sorted from them (not recorded which). This chain's CDR3 is CSVDRGRSTDTQYF. The CDR3 coding sequence is TGCAGCGTTGACCGGGGGAGGAGCACAGATACGCAGTATTTT.